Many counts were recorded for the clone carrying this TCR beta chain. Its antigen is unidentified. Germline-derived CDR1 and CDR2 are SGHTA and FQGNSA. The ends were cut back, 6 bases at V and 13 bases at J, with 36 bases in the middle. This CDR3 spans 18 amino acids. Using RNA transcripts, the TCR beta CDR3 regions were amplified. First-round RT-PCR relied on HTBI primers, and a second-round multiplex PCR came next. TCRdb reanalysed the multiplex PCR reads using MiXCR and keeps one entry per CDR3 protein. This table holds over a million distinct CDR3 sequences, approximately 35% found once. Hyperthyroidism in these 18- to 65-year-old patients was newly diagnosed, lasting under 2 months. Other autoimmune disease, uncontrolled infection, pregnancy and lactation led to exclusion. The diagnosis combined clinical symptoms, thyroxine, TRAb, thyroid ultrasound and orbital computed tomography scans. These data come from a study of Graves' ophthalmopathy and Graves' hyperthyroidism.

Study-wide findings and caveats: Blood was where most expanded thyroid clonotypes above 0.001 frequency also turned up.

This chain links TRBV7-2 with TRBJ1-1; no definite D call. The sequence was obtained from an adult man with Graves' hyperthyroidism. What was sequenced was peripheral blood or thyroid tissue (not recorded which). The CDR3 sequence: CASRPSGYGESYDTRVFF. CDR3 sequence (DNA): TGTGCCAGCAGGCCGAGTGGCTACGGGGAAAGCTACGATACGCGGGTTTTCTTT.